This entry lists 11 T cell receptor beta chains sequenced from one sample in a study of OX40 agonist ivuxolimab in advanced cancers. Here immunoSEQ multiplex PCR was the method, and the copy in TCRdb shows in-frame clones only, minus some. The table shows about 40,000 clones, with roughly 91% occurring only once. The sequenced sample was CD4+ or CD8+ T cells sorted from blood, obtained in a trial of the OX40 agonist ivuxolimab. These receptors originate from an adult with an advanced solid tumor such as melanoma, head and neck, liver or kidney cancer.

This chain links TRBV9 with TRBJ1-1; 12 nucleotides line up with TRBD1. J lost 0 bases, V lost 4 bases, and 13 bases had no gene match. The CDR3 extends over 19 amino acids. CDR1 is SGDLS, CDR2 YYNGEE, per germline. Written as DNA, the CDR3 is TGTGCCAGCAGCCCACGTCCCGGGACAGGGGGCGGCTTGAACACTGAAGCTTTCTTT. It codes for CASSPRPGTGGGLNTEAFF.

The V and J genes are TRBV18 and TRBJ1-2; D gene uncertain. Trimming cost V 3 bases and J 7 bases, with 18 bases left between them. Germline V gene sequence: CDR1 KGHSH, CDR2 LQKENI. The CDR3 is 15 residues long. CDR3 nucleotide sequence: TGTGCCAGCTCACCCCGTGACCTTCCAGGTGGTGGCTACACCTTC. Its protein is CASSPRDLPGGGYTF.

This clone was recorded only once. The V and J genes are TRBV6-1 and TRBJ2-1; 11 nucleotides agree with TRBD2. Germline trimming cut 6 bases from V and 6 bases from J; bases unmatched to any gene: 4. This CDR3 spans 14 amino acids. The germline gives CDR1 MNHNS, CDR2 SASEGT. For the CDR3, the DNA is TGTGCCAGCAGGTCTAGCGGGGGGTTCAATGAGCAGTTCTTC. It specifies CASRSSGGFNEQFF.

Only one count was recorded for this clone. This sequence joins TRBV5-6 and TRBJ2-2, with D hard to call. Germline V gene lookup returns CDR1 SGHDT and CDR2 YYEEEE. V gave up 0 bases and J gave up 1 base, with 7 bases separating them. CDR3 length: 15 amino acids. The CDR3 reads CASSLEWQNTGELFF. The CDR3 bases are TGTGCCAGCAGCTTGGAATGGCAGAACACCGGGGAGCTGTTTTTT.

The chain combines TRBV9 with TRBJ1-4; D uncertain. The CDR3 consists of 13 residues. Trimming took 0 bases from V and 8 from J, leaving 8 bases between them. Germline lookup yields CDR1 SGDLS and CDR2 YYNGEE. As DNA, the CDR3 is TGTGCCAGCAGCGTAGTTCCAGAAGAAAAACTGTTTTTT. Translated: CASSVVPEEKLFF.

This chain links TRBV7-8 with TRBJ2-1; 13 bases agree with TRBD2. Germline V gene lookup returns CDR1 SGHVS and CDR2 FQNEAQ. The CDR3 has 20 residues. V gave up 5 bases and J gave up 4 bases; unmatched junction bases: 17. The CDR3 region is CASSIWTSGGPFLNYNEQFF. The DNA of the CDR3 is TGTGCCAGCAGCATCTGGACTAGCGGGGGTCCCTTCTTAAATTACAATGAGCAGTTCTTC.

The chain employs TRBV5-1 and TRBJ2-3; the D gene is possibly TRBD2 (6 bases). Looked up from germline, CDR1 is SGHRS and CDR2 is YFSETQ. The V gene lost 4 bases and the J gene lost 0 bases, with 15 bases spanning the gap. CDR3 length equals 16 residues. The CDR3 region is CASSRDSGGSTDTQYF. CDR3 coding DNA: TGCGCCAGCAGCAGGGATAGTGGGGGGAGCACAGATACGCAGTATTTT.

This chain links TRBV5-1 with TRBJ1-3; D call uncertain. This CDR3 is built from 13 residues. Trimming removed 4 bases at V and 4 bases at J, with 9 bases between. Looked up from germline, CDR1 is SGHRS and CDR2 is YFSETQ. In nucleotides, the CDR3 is TGCGCCAGCAGCCCCCCACAGGGAAACACCATATATTTT. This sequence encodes CASSPPQGNTIYF.

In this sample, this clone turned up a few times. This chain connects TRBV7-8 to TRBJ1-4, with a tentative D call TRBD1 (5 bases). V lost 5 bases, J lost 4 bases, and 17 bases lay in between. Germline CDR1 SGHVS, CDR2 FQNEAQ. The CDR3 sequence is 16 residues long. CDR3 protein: CASSPPLRAGNEKLFF. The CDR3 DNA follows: TGTGCCAGCAGCCCCCCGCTCAGGGCTGGTAATGAAAAACTGTTTTTT. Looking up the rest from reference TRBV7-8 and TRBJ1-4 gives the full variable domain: GAGVSQSPRYKVAKRGQDVALRCDPISGHVSLFWYQQALGQGPEFLTYFQNEAQLDKSGLPSDRFFAERPEGSVSTLKIQRTQQEDSAVYLCASSPPLRAGNEKLFFGSGTQLSVL.

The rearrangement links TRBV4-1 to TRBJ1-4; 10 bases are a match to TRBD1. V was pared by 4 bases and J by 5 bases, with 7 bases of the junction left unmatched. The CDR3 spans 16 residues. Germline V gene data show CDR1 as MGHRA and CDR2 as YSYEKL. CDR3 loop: CASSRGTGARNEKLFF. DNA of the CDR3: TGCGCCAGCAGCCGAGGGACAGGGGCACGGAATGAAAAACTGTTTTTT.

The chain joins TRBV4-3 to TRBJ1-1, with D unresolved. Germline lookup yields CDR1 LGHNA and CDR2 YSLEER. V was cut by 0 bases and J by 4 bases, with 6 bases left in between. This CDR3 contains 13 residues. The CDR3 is CASSQERGTEAFF. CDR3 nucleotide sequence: TGCGCCAGCAGCCAAGAGCGGGGCACTGAAGCTTTCTTT.